This T cell receptor (beta chain) was profiled in a study of human thymus T cells. Libraries were prepared by immunoSEQ multiplex PCR; TCRdb keeps only in-frame clonotypes and omits some of them. Here the sample spans about 60,000 clones, approximately 95% being singletons. The CDR3 runs 15 residues. Germline loops: CDR1 SGHVS, CDR2 FQNEAQ. Between the trimmed V and J ends, which lost 0 bases and 6 bases, there was a span of 11 bases. Blood DNA came from all available leukocytes, not a fixed cell number. The receptor's source is a boy less than two years old with a congenital heart defect but otherwise immunologically healthy. The sample consisted of blood. This chain links TRBV7-8 with TRBJ1-4; D not resolved. The CDR3 spells CASSLANSNHEKLFF. CDR3 nucleotide sequence: TGTGCCAGCAGCTTAGCTAACAGCAATCATGAAAAACTGTTTTTT.